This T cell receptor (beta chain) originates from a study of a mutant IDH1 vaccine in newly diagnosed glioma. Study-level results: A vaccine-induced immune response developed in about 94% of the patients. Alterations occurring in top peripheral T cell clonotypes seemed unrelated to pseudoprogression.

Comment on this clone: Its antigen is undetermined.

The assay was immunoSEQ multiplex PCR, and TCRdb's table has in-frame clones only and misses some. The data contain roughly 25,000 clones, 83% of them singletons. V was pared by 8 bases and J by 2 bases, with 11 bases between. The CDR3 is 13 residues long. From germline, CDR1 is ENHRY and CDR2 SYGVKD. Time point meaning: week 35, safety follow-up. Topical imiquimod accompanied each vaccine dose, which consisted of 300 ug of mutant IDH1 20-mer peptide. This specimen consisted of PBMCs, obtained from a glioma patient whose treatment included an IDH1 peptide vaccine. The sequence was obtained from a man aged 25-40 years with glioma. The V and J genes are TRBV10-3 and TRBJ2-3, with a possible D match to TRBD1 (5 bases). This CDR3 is CAILGVHTDTQYF. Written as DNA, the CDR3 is TGTGCCATCCTAGGGGTCCACACAGATACGCAGTATTTT.